This TCR beta chain was retrieved from a study of identical twins. Findings of the study overall: Out-of-frame alpha sequences that twins shared showed excess low generation probability. For zero-insertion analyses, partial confounding could come from invariant MAIT and iNKT cells.

MiXCR, run by TCRdb on the 5' RACE reads, gives a single entry per CDR3 protein. This table has roughly 480,000 distinct CDR3 sequences, roughly 24% appearing once. Healthy Caucasians were all of the donors. Trimming took 8 bases from V and 2 from J, leaving 19 bases between them. This CDR3 spans 15 amino acids. Germline V gives CDR1 MNHEY, CDR2 SVGEGT. This clonotype was detected only a few times. Its specificity is not known. These records were also assigned to another study, of T cells expressing NK-cell markers. That publication notes: Sorted CD3+CD56-NKG2C+, CD3+CD56+NKG2C+ and CD3+CD56+NKG2C- T cells supplied the TCR beta repertoires.

The chain has TRBV6-2 or TRBV6-3 and TRBJ2-7; D is uncertain. Sequencing used CD4+ T cells sorted from blood. The clonotype comes from a woman aged 18-35 years in good health. The CDR3 DNA sequence: TGTGCCAGCCACCTTTGGGTGGCGGAGACCTACGAGCAGTACTTC. It codes for CASHLWVAETYEQYF.